The next 30 T cell receptor beta chains were all read from a single sample in a study of radiation and T cells in renal cell carcinoma. The data were produced by immunoSEQ multiplex PCR, yet TCRdb's version contains in-frame clones alone and is incomplete. The table has about 150,000 clones, around 90% seen once; the top ten hold about an eighth. Time point: blood 2 weeks post-SBRT. The treatment is: 15 Gy SBRT to primary tumor, nephrectomy 4 weeks later. This specimen consisted of blood, obtained from a patient whose treatment included radiotherapy and nephrectomy. Receptors were obtained from a woman aged 45-59 years with renal cell carcinoma.

The chain has TRBV6-6 and TRBJ2-5; D may be TRBD1 (5 bases). Germline values: CDR1 MNHNY, CDR2 SVGAGI (reference sequence). CDR3 length equals 15 residues. The ends were cut back, 0 bases at V and 7 bases at J, with 15 bases in the middle. CDR3 in DNA: TGTGCCAGCAGTTACTCGGCCCAGGGTGGTGTGACCCAGTACTTC. Residues: CASSYSAQGGVTQYF.

The chain has TRBV5-1 and TRBJ2-3, with 7 positions matching TRBD1. Germline lookup yields CDR1 SGHRS and CDR2 YFSETQ. This CDR3 has 15 residues. The V gene end was trimmed by 7 bases and the J gene end by 2 bases; junction bases not matched to a gene: 10. Written as DNA, the CDR3 is TGCGCCAGCCCTGACAGGGTAATATTCACAGATACGCAGTATTTT. Amino acids: CASPDRVIFTDTQYF.

V and J are TRBV5-1 and TRBJ2-1; 9 bases are a match to TRBD2. Per the germline V gene, CDR1 is SGHRS and CDR2 is YFSETQ. With V trimmed by 4 bases and J by 8 bases, 13 bases remained unmatched. This CDR3 has 16 amino acids. The CDR3 loop reads CASSARGGVALDEQFF. The CDR3 DNA reads TGCGCCAGCAGCGCCCGCGGGGGGGTCGCGCTTGATGAGCAGTTCTTC. The full variable domain, its missing parts supplied by reference TRBV5-1 and TRBJ2-1, is KAGVTQTPRYLIKTRGQQVTLSCSPISGHRSVSWYQQTPGQGLQFLFEYFSETQRNKGNFPGRFSGRQFSNSRSEMNVSTLELGDSALYLCASSARGGVALDEQFFGPGTRLTVL.

CDR3 in DNA: TGTGCCAGCAGCCAAGACAGGGTTCTACCCCCGTCCATAGATACGCAGTATTTT. Residues: CASSQDRVLPPSIDTQYF. V and J are TRBV14 and TRBJ2-3, with a weak D call TRBD1 (5 bases). The V gene's germline CDR1 is SGHDN and CDR2 FVKESK. V lost 0 bases and J lost 5, with 21 bases in between. The CDR3 has 18 residues.

The gene calls are TRBV2 and TRBJ2-1; D remains unclear. Germline V CDR1 and CDR2: SNHLY, FYNNEI. CDR3 length: 12 residues. V was cut by 7 bases and J by 10 bases, with 14 bases left in between. The CDR3, as DNA: TGTGCCAGCACCCAAGCCCAAGCCGAGCAGTTCTTC. Its translation is CASTQAQAEQFF.

This rearrangement joins TRBV14 to TRBJ1-2, with 7 bases aligning to TRBD1. V dropped 4 bases and J dropped 8; count of bases not matched to a gene: 10. The CDR3 contains 14 residues. Germline V lookup: CDR1 SGHDN, CDR2 FVKESK. This chain's CDR3 is CASSREGAAWGYTF. The DNA for the CDR3 is TGTGCCAGCAGCCGGGAGGGGGCCGCGTGGGGCTACACCTTC.

This chain connects TRBV27 to TRBJ2-7; D gene ambiguous. Trimming left V 6 bases short and J 4 bases short, with 7 bases between. Germline CDR1 and CDR2: MNHEY and SMNVEV (reference sequence). The CDR3 covers 11 residues. CDR3 in DNA: TGTGCCAGCAGATCTCTGTACGAGCAGTACTTC. Protein sequence: CASRSLYEQYF.

V is TRBV13 and J is TRBJ2-2; 11 bases are a match to TRBD1. Germline V gene sequence: CDR1 PRHDT, CDR2 FYEKMQ (reference sequence). The trim removed 1 base at V and 4 bases at J, leaving 2 bases unmatched. This CDR3 spans 16 amino acids. The CDR3 sequence is CASSLAGTGGTGELFF. In DNA, the CDR3 is TGTGCCAGCAGCTTAGCCGGGACAGGGGGCACCGGGGAGCTGTTTTTT.

This clone was observed once. J is TRBJ1-1 and V is TRBV29-1; possible D gene TRBD1, 5 bases. This CDR3 has 13 residues. V was trimmed by 1 base and J by 3 bases, leaving 9 bases between them. Per germline, CDR1 SQVTM and CDR2 ANQGSEA. The CDR3 nucleotides read TGCAGCGTTGAAGGGGGCTGGGACACTGAAGCTTTCTTT. As protein: CSVEGGWDTEAFF.

This chain joins TRBV19 and TRBJ1-2; D unclear. Germline V gene data show CDR1 as LNHDA and CDR2 as SQIVND (reference sequence). CDR3 length: 15 amino acids. The V end was cut by 1 base, the J end by 2 bases, with 11 bases between. CDR3 region: CASSIGGPGNYGYTF. The DNA for the CDR3 is TGTGCCAGTAGTATAGGTGGACCGGGGAACTATGGCTACACCTTC.

The chain uses TRBV6-5 and TRBJ2-2; 7 nucleotides agree with TRBD2. The V segment lost 2 bases and the J segment 5 bases; nucleotides outside the gene matches: 2. CDR1 is MNHEY, CDR2 SVGAGI, per germline. CDR3 length equals 14 residues. CDR3 sequence: CASSYGGGTGELFF. The CDR3 nucleotides are TGTGCCAGCAGTTACGGGGGGGGAACCGGGGAGCTGTTTTTT.

The sample holds one count of this clone. V is TRBV6-5 and J is TRBJ1-3; no definite D call. The CDR3 is 14 residues long. V dropped 10 bases and J dropped 0 bases, with 13 bases sitting between them. Germline assignment: CDR1 MNHEY and CDR2 SVGAGI. CDR3 nucleotides: TGTGCCACCGTCGACCCACTCTCTGGAAACACCATATATTTT. Protein sequence: CATVDPLSGNTIYF.

The V call is TRBV25-1, the J call TRBJ2-1; 8 bases align to TRBD2. Germline V lookup: CDR1 MGHDK, CDR2 SYGVNS. This CDR3 has 17 residues. The ends lost 0 bases at V and 8 bases at J; junction bases unmatched: 12. The CDR3, as DNA: TGTGCCAGCAGTGAATATACCCCCCGGGGGGGCTCCGATGAGCAGTTCTTC. This translates into CASSEYTPRGGSDEQFF.

The sample holds a few counts of this clone. The rearrangement joins TRBV19 to TRBJ1-5; tentatively, D is TRBD1 (5 bases). V lost 6 bases, J lost 4 bases, and 16 bases lay in between. Germline CDR1 LNHDA, CDR2 SQIVND (reference sequence). This CDR3 is built from 15 residues. The CDR3 reads CASRLTSGPNQPQHF. The DNA for the CDR3 is TGTGCCAGTAGACTTACATCGGGGCCAAATCAGCCCCAGCATTTT.

This chain joins TRBV5-1 and TRBJ2-2; 8 positions agree with TRBD2. The CDR3 contains 18 residues. CDR1 SGHRS and CDR2 YFSETQ come from the germline V gene. V trimming: 4 bases; J trimming: 3 bases; junction bases outside the gene matches: 14. CDR3 residues: CASSVSRGVPQDTGELFF. The CDR3 nucleotides are TGCGCCAGCAGCGTCTCGCGGGGGGTACCCCAGGACACCGGGGAGCTGTTTTTT.

The chain recombines TRBV4-3 with TRBJ1-1; D is perhaps TRBD1 (6 bases). The germline V gene has CDR1 LGHNA and CDR2 YSLEER. The CDR3 consists of 14 residues. Deletions cut 0 bases from V and 4 bases from J, with 9 bases between. For the CDR3, the DNA is TGCGCCAGCAGCCAAGAAGGGGGAGGCACTGAAGCTTTCTTT. It is translated as CASSQEGGGTEAFF.

In regard to this clone: One junction end does not reproduce the germline sequence, and a read error may be involved. The V gene is TRBV7-7, the J gene TRBJ2-5; 9 bases line up with TRBD1. Per the germline V gene, CDR1 is SSHAT and CDR2 is FNYEAQ (reference sequence). The CDR3 spans 15 residues. The CDR3 DNA is TGTGCTAGCAGCCCCGGGACAGGGCTCCAAGAGACCCAGTACTTC. Its translation: CASSPGTGLQETQYF.

The chain links TRBV15 to TRBJ2-1, with 15 nucleotides matching TRBD2. The CDR3 runs to 19 residues. From germline, CDR1 is LNHNV and CDR2 YYDKDF (reference sequence). V gave up 2 bases and J gave up 4 bases; unmatched junction bases: 9. The CDR3 DNA is TGTGCCACCAGCAGACTCCGGACTAGCGGGGGGGGAAGATACAATGAGCAGTTCTTC. Encoded protein: CATSRLRTSGGGRYNEQFF.

The chain combines TRBV2 with TRBJ2-7; the D gene is possibly TRBD1 (6 bases). V was cut by 5 bases and J by 7 bases, with 15 bases left in between. The CDR3 length is 13 residues. Germline CDR1 SNHLY, CDR2 FYNNEI. The CDR3 spells CASSSQGSGEQYF. CDR3 coding DNA: TGTGCCAGCAGTTCACAGGGCTCGGGGGAGCAGTACTTC. The entire variable domain, with the rest obtained from reference TRBV2 and TRBJ2-7, is as follows: EPEVTQTPSHQVTQMGQEVILRCVPISNHLYFYWYRQILGQKVEFLVSFYNNEISEKSEIFDDQFSVERPDGSNFTLKIRSTKLEDSAMYFCASSSQGSGEQYFGPGTRLTVT.

This rearrangement joins TRBV5-4 to TRBJ2-3; possibly TRBD1 for D (5 bases). This CDR3 is 14 amino acids long. From germline, CDR1 is SGHNT and CDR2 YYREEE (reference sequence). Deletions cut 4 bases from V and 4 bases from J, with 13 bases between. CDR3 coding DNA: TGTGCCAGCAGCCCGGAGTTAGGGGCAGATACGCAGTATTTT. Protein: CASSPELGADTQYF.

This clone appeared once. V and J are TRBV5-6 and TRBJ1-2; 10 nucleotides align to TRBD1. This CDR3 comprises 17 residues. Trimming removed 4 bases from V and 2 bases from J; junction bases left unmatched: 11. The V gene's germline CDR1 is SGHDT and CDR2 YYEEEE. Here the CDR3 reads CASSPEGQGPKNYGYTF. CDR3 in DNA: TGTGCCAGCAGCCCGGAGGGACAGGGGCCCAAAAACTATGGCTACACCTTC.

The chain carries TRBV7-2 and TRBJ2-1, with 11 bases lining up with TRBD2. V was pared by 2 bases and J by 7 bases, with 7 bases of the junction left unmatched. This CDR3 is 16 amino acids long. In germline, CDR1 is SGHTA, CDR2 FQGNSA. CDR3 loop: CASSLIIAGGRNEQFF. In nucleotides, the CDR3 is TGTGCCAGCAGCTTAATCATAGCGGGGGGGCGGAATGAGCAGTTCTTC.

This chain uses TRBV6-5 with TRBJ2-7; D may be TRBD2 (6 bases). The CDR3 runs 15 residues. Germline loops: CDR1 MNHEY, CDR2 SVGAGI. Trimming shortened V by 4 bases and J by 2 bases, and 15 bases separated the two germline ends. The CDR3 spells CASSFGKWGAYEQYF. The CDR3 coding sequence is TGTGCCAGCAGTTTTGGAAAATGGGGGGCCTACGAGCAGTACTTC.

The chain has TRBV30 and TRBJ1-2, with TRBD1 identical over 7 bases. This CDR3 comprises 15 residues. V lost 5 bases and J lost 4; bases outside the gene matches: 13. CDR1 is GTSNPN, CDR2 SVGIG, per germline (reference sequence). Here the CDR3 DNA reads TGTGCCTGGCAACTCGGGACAGTCCACCGCTATGGCTACACCTTC. Translating gives CAWQLGTVHRYGYTF. Using reference TRBV30 and TRBJ1-2 for the parts outside the CDR3, the full variable domain is SQTIHQWPATLVQPVGSPLSLECTVEGTSNPNLYWYRQAAGRGLQLLFYSVGIGQISSEVPQNLSASRPQDRQFILSSKKLLLSDSGFYLCAWQLGTVHRYGYTFGSGTRLTVV.

This rearrangement joins TRBV5-6 to TRBJ2-7, with 11 bases that match TRBD1. Trimming removed 4 bases from V and 12 bases from J; junction bases left unmatched: 12. CDR1 and CDR2 (germline): SGHDT, YYEEEE. This CDR3 spans 14 amino acids. CDR3 sequence: CASSLRTGGGKRYF. CDR3 in DNA: TGTGCCAGCAGCCTCCGGACAGGGGGCGGGAAGCGGTACTTC. The full variable domain, in which reference TRBV5-6 and TRBJ2-7 provide the parts outside the CDR3, is DAGVTQSPTHLIKTRGQQVTLRCSPKSGHDTVSWYQQALGQGPQFIFQYYEEEERQRGNFPDRFSGHQFPNYSSELNVNALLLGDSALYLCASSLRTGGGKRYFGPGTRLTVT.

The chain recombines TRBV7-2 with TRBJ2-5, with D possibly TRBD1 on 6 matching bases. In germline, CDR1 is SGHTA, CDR2 FQGNSA. V dropped 4 bases and J dropped 4 bases, with 13 bases sitting between them. The CDR3 is 14 residues long. CDR3 in amino acids: CASSSIRGRETQYF. The CDR3 nucleotides are TGTGCCAGCAGCTCCATTAGGGGGAGAGAGACCCAGTACTTC.

V gene TRBV7-9 combines with J gene TRBJ2-5; a possible D gene is TRBD1 (6 bases). The CDR3 totals 13 residues. Per the germline V gene, CDR1 is SEHNR and CDR2 is FQNEAQ (reference sequence). Trimming cost V 1 base and J 7 bases, with 10 bases left between them. CDR3 in amino acids: CASSLEGEATQYF. In DNA form, the CDR3 reads TGTGCCAGCAGCTTAGAGGGGGAAGCGACCCAGTACTTC. The full variable domain, in which reference TRBV7-9 and TRBJ2-5 provide the parts outside the CDR3, is DTGVSQNPRHKITKRGQNVTFRCDPISEHNRLYWYRQTLGQGPEFLTYFQNEAQLEKSRLLSDRFSAERPKGSFSTLEIQRTEQGDSAMYLCASSLEGEATQYFGPGTRLLVL.

The chain combines TRBV5-1 with TRBJ2-1, with a weak D call TRBD1 (5 bases). The CDR3 sequence is 16 residues long. The germline gives CDR1 SGHRS, CDR2 YFSETQ. Between the trimmed V and J ends, which lost 6 bases and 1 base, there was a span of 17 bases. The CDR3 loop is CASKSGALRSYNEQFF. The CDR3 DNA sequence: TGCGCCAGCAAGAGTGGGGCCCTGAGGTCCTACAATGAGCAGTTCTTC.

V gene TRBV7-9 combines with J gene TRBJ2-2; D not certain. Trimming pared 5 bases from V and 1 base from J, leaving 11 bases between. The germline CDR1 and CDR2 sequences are SEHNR and FQNEAQ (reference sequence). This CDR3 contains 15 residues. CDR3 sequence reads: CASSPLGRNTGELFF. The CDR3, as DNA: TGTGCCAGCAGCCCCCTGGGCAGGAACACCGGGGAGCTGTTTTTT.

The chain couples TRBV5-8 to TRBJ2-3; D may be TRBD2 (5 bases). The CDR3 spans 14 residues. Germline V gene lookup returns CDR1 SGHTS and CDR2 YDEGEE. With 4 bases removed from V and 2 bases from J, the gap between germline ends came to 11 bases. CDR3: CASSKGSSTDTQYF. In DNA form, the CDR3 reads TGTGCCAGCAGCAAAGGGAGCTCCACAGATACGCAGTATTTT.